The clone carrying this T cell receptor (beta chain) has only a few counts. No antigen is known for it. Germline CDR1 and CDR2: SEHNR and FQNEAQ (reference sequence). V lost 2 bases and J 2 bases, leaving 17 bases between the germline ends. The CDR3 sequence is 17 residues long. The data belong to a study of cytomegalovirus exposure and HLA in healthy donors. Turning to the study itself: According to later analysis, the same platform produced the approximately 120 validation and around 730 first-cohort repertoires. Study observations and caveats: Within the approximately 130 validation repertoires, first-cohort TCR clusters tended to co-occur, according to a later analysis.

The donors were part of the validation cohort of more than 90 subjects. That cohort was separate from the first cohort, which comprised fewer than 800 subjects. The assay was immunoSEQ multiplex PCR, and TCRdb's table has in-frame clones only and misses some. This sample has some 56,000 clones, with approximately 93% found just once. The sequence came from a woman aged 18-29 years in good health and CMV-seropositive. The V call is TRBV7-9, the J call TRBJ2-3; a possible D gene is TRBD2 (5 bases). The sample was PBMCs. In DNA form, the CDR3 reads TGTGCCAGCAGCTTACCGGGCCGGGATCGGGACACAGATACGCAGTATTTT. Protein: CASSLPGRDRDTDTQYF.